The clone carrying this T cell receptor (beta chain) was seen more than once but under ten times. Its target is not known. The data originate from a study of beta chain features in type 1 diabetes. Whole-study findings and limits: In every one of the four CD4+ subsets, TCRB CDR3s were moderately but significantly shorter in Type 1 diabetes patients.

The entirety of the isolated RNA underwent reverse transcription, so expressed TCRB transcripts were sequenced. The method was immunoSEQ multiplex PCR; TCRdb's version includes in-frame clones alone and lacks a portion of them. The sample shows about 710,000 clones, 11% to 15% of them seen only once. V dropped 2 bases and J dropped 7; count of bases not matched to a gene: 8. Germline V lookup: CDR1 GTSNPN, CDR2 SVGIG (reference sequence). This CDR3 has 14 amino acids. The gene calls are TRBV30 and TRBJ2-5; 9 positions agree with TRBD2. Sequenced material: naive CD4+ T cells from blood. The source is a man younger than 35 with type 1 diabetes. CDR3 in DNA: TGTGCCTGGAGTATTTCGACTAGCGGCGGGACCCAGTACTTC. The encoded protein is CAWSISTSGGTQYF.